What follows is one TCR beta chain and its context. What it binds is unknown. The method was immunoSEQ multiplex PCR; TCRdb's version includes in-frame clones alone and lacks a portion of them. Among over 65,000 clones listed, roughly 90% were seen once. The CDR3 runs 15 residues. V was clipped by 2 bases and J by 5 bases, with 14 bases between them. In germline, CDR1 is SGHAT, CDR2 FQNNGV. This sample stems from a study of graft-versus-host responses after intestinal transplantation. Looking at the study overall: Transplants given to recipients were multivisceral, liver-intestinal, or isolated intestinal. All of the recipients had induction that used anti-thymocyte globulin, then tacrolimus and steroids for approximately 3 years. Regarding the study as a whole: Graft-versus-host to host-versus-graft clonal ratios in allografts were high in patients with graft-donor T cell macrochimerism. The marrow of recipients harbored GvH clones, and ileum or blood showed some of them first.

Here the sequenced sample was PBMCs, taken 98 days after intestinal transplantation. This chain uses TRBV11-2 with TRBJ2-3, with a possible D match to TRBD2 (6 bases). This TCR was sampled from a human patient who received an intestinal transplant, so some T cells may come from the graft donor. The CDR3, as DNA: TGTGCCAGCAGCTTATTACTAGCCACGGGAGATACGCAGTATTTT. Translated: CASSLLLATGDTQYF.